These T cell receptor beta chains were read from a single sample in a study of post-analysis software for immune sequencing data. TCRdb reprocessed the PCR reads with MiXCR, giving one entry per CDR3 protein. Seen here are roughly 700,000 distinct CDR3 sequences, just under 30% observed once, and the top ten hold roughly 0.53%. The sample taken for sequencing was blood. The receptors originated from a girl under 18 with multiple sclerosis. Each CDR3 is given with its conserved first and last residue. The order of the fields is J gene, D gene, V gene, CDR3 protein. A D gene is named only where the DNA matches it firmly.

>TRBJ1-2|TRBD1|TRBV27
CASSFRTGEKGGYTF
>NA|NA|TRBV7-9
CASSFPGQLGETQYF
>TRBJ2-3|TRBD2|TRBV28
CASSPGLADFTDTQYF
>TRBJ2-5|TRBD2|TRBV9
CASSGTSGETQETQYF
>TRBJ2-7|TRBD2|TRBV9
CASSVSSGRREQYF
>TRBJ2-7|TRBD1|TRBV4-3
CASSRETGTGGYEQYF
>TRBJ2-1|NA|TRBV5-1
CASSLEMTNEQFF
>TRBJ1-4|NA|TRBV3-1
CASSRRAGIRPNEKLFF
>TRBJ1-1|NA|TRBV29-1
CSVDYPGMNTEVFF
>TRBJ2-3|TRBD2|TRBV9
CASSAGTSRDTQYF
>TRBJ1-5|NA|TRBV20-1
CSASRQEINQPQHF
>TRBJ2-1|TRBD1|TRBV12-3/TRBV12-4
CASTLGDRGSYNEQFF